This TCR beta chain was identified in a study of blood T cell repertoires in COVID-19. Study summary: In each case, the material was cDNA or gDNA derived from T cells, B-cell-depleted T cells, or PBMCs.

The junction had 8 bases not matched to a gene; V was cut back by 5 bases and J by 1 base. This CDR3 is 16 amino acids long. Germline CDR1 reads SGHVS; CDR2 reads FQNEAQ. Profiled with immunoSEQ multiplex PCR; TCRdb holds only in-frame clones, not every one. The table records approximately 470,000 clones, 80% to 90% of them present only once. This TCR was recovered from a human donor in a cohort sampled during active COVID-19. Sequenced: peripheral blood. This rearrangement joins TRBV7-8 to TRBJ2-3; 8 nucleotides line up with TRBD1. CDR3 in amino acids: CASSALQGEGTDTQYF. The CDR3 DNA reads TGTGCCAGCAGCGCTTTACAGGGGGAAGGCACAGATACGCAGTATTTT.